A single sample is the source of the 29 T cell receptor beta chains below, sequenced in a study of monozygotic twins with cystic fibrosis. Only in-frame clones appear in the TCRdb table, and some are missing; sequencing was by immunoSEQ multiplex PCR. Counted here are roughly 32,000 clones, approximately 97% occurring once; the ten biggest clones make up more than 0.15%. The sequencing sample was made of blood. These receptors were taken from a girl aged 2-10 years with cystic fibrosis.

The chain employs TRBV19 and TRBJ1-1; TRBD1 matches 7 bases. Per germline, CDR1 LNHDA and CDR2 SQIVND (reference sequence). Trimming cost V 4 bases and J 0 bases; bases outside gene matches: 8. The CDR3 runs 16 residues. CDR3 bases: TGTGCCAGTAGTAGGGGACAGCTGGGGTTGAACACTGAAGCTTTCTTT. It is translated as CASSRGQLGLNTEAFF. The full variable domain, completed using reference TRBV19 and TRBJ1-1, is DGGITQSPKYLFRKEGQNVTLSCEQNLNHDAMYWYRQDPGQGLRLIYYSQIVNDFQKGDIAEGYSVSREKKESFPLTVTSAQKNPTAFYLCASSRGQLGLNTEAFFGQGTRLTVV.

The J gene is TRBJ1-4, the V gene TRBV30; D unresolved. The CDR3 spans 13 residues. CDR1 and CDR2 (germline): GTSNPN, SVGIG (reference sequence). Trimming shortened V by 2 bases and J by 6 bases, and 10 bases separated the two germline ends. CDR3 sequence: CAWSLDFDEKLFF. The CDR3 region has the DNA TGTGCCTGGAGTCTAGACTTCGATGAAAAACTGTTTTTT.

The chain carries TRBV23-1 and TRBJ2-1; TRBD1 matches at 9 bases. TRBV23-1 is reported as an ORF; its role is uncertain. This CDR3 is built from 17 residues. Unmatched junction bases numbered 9, after V lost 2 bases and J lost 4 bases. The chain's CDR3 is CASSQTIDRGDYNEQFF. CDR3 sequence (DNA): TGCGCCAGCAGTCAAACTATCGACAGGGGGGATTACAATGAGCAGTTCTTC.

This clone was observed a single time. The rearrangement joins TRBV7-9 to TRBJ1-1; no reliable D call. V lost 5 bases, J lost 6 bases, and 10 bases lay in between. CDR3 size: 12 residues. Germline-derived CDR1 and CDR2 are SEHNR and FQNEAQ (reference sequence). The CDR3 coding sequence is TGTGCCAGCAGCGGGCAGACATCTGAAGCTTTCTTT. This gives the protein CASSGQTSEAFF.

This clone has just one count. This chain connects TRBV19 to TRBJ1-2; D gene unclear. The CDR3 loop spans 15 amino acids. CDR1 and CDR2 (germline): LNHDA, SQIVND (reference sequence). Trimming stripped 9 bases from V and 1 base from J, with 18 bases between. CDR3 sequence reads: CARLISRRFNYGYTF. For the CDR3, the DNA is TGTGCCAGACTCATAAGTAGGAGATTTAACTATGGCTACACCTTC.

The genes are TRBV11-3 and TRBJ2-5; possibly TRBD2 for D (6 bases). The V end lost 6 bases, the J end lost 5 bases, and 13 bases lay between the germline ends. Germline-derived CDR1 and CDR2 are SGHNT and YENEEA. CDR3 length: 13 residues. CDR3 bases: TGTGCCAGCAGTCGACTAGAGAGTGAGACCCAGTACTTC. Translation: CASSRLESETQYF.

The rearrangement uses TRBV19 and TRBJ2-7; maybe TRBD2 (5 bases). The CDR3 spans 13 residues. Germline V CDR1 and CDR2: LNHDA, SQIVND (reference sequence). Trimming stripped 5 bases from V and 3 bases from J, with 11 bases between. The CDR3 loop is CASSSTGNYEQYF. Written as DNA, the CDR3 is TGTGCCAGTAGTTCGACGGGAAACTACGAGCAGTACTTC.

The V and J genes are TRBV28 and TRBJ1-5; D call uncertain. This CDR3 has 13 amino acids. The V gene's germline CDR1 is MDHEN and CDR2 SYDVKM. V was pared by 2 bases and J by 6 bases, with 8 bases between. CDR3 DNA: TGTGCCAGCAGTTTAATAAGAGTTCAGCCCCAGCATTTT. Protein product: CASSLIRVQPQHF.

The genes are TRBV19 and TRBJ1-1; unclear D gene. The CDR3 totals 16 residues. Germline V CDR1 and CDR2: LNHDA, SQIVND (reference sequence). Trimming took 3 bases from V and 3 from J, leaving 17 bases between them. The CDR3 region has the DNA TGTGCCAGTAGTATCTCGGAGGAATCAGGAGACACTGAAGCTTTCTTT. It is translated as CASSISEESGDTEAFF.

A word on this clone: One end of the junction varies from germline; a read error may be responsible. The chain joins TRBV7-2 to TRBJ2-1; D is possibly TRBD2 (6 bases). Germline CDR1 and CDR2: SGHTA and FQGNSA. The CDR3 covers 14 residues. The CDR3 DNA reads as TGTGCCAGCAGCCTAGCGAGCTCCTACAATGAGCAGTTCTTC. It yields the protein CASSLASSYNEQFF.

The chain is built from TRBV30 and TRBJ2-7; the match to TRBD2 covers 7 bases. Trimming took 0 bases from V and 2 from J; bases not matched to a gene: 10. The germline V gene has CDR1 GTSNPN and CDR2 SVGIG (reference sequence). The CDR3 loop spans 16 amino acids. CDR3 bases: TGTGCCTGGAGTGTACGTCAGGCGGGGAGGGCCTACGAGCAGTACTTC. Its protein product is CAWSVRQAGRAYEQYF.

V and J are TRBV30 and TRBJ1-4; 7 bases align to TRBD1. The CDR3 has 15 amino acids. V gave up 5 bases and J gave up 0 bases; unmatched junction bases: 6. In germline, CDR1 is GTSNPN, CDR2 SVGIG (reference sequence). CDR3 loop: CAWGDGTATNEKLFF. The CDR3 DNA is TGTGCCTGGGGGGACGGGACAGCAACTAATGAAAAACTGTTTTTT.

The chain carries TRBV19 and TRBJ1-2; D is perhaps TRBD1 (5 bases). The germline V gene encodes CDR1 LNHDA and CDR2 SQIVND (reference sequence). CDR3 length equals 13 residues. V lost 6 bases to trimming and J lost 8 bases, with 16 bases between them. This CDR3 is CASRSGLGQGYTF. The DNA of the CDR3 is TGTGCCAGTAGGTCGGGGCTGGGGCAGGGCTACACCTTC.

The V call is TRBV18, the J call TRBJ1-4; D is perhaps TRBD1 (6 bases). CDR1 is KGHSH and CDR2 is LQKENI in the germline V gene. This CDR3 is built from 14 residues. The ends were cut back, 3 bases at V and 6 bases at J, with 11 bases in the middle. The CDR3: CASSPDRTYEKLFF. In nucleotides, the CDR3 is TGTGCCAGCTCACCCGACAGGACTTATGAAAAACTGTTTTTT.

V usage is TRBV5-1 and J usage is TRBJ2-7, with 9 bases lining up with TRBD1. The V segment lost 4 bases and the J segment 3 bases; nucleotides outside the gene matches: 8. The CDR3 length is 15 residues. The germline gives CDR1 SGHRS, CDR2 YFSETQ. CDR3 protein: CASSPSGTGIYEQYF. The CDR3 DNA sequence: TGCGCCAGCAGCCCCTCCGGGACAGGGATCTACGAGCAGTACTTC. Full variable domain (remainder filled in from reference TRBV5-1 and TRBJ2-7): KAGVTQTPRYLIKTRGQQVTLSCSPISGHRSVSWYQQTPGQGLQFLFEYFSETQRNKGNFPGRFSGRQFSNSRSEMNVSTLELGDSALYLCASSPSGTGIYEQYFGPGTRLTVT.

The genes are TRBV11-3 and TRBJ2-5, with D possibly matching TRBD2 (5 bases). The ends were cut back, 6 bases at V and 4 bases at J, with 6 bases in the middle. Germline-derived CDR1 and CDR2 are SGHNT and YENEEA. This CDR3 contains 11 residues. The CDR3 region has the DNA TGTGCCAGCAGTGCGGGAGAGACCCAGTACTTC. It translates to CASSAGETQYF.

This chain uses TRBV27 with TRBJ1-1, with 7 nucleotides matching TRBD1. CDR3 length: 15 amino acids. With V trimmed by 2 bases and J by 4 bases, 7 bases remained unmatched. Germline CDR1 is MNHEY and CDR2 is SMNVEV (reference sequence). CDR3 region: CASSLVPGGGTEAFF. Here the CDR3 DNA reads TGTGCCAGCAGTTTAGTGCCAGGGGGTGGCACTGAAGCTTTCTTT.

This rearrangement joins TRBV10-3 to TRBJ2-7; 12 positions match TRBD2. Germline CDR1 is ENHRY and CDR2 is SYGVKD. The junction had 2 bases not matched to a gene; V was cut back by 2 bases and J by 3 bases. The CDR3 extends over 15 amino acids. CDR3 in amino acids: CAISEETSGSYEQYF. DNA for the CDR3: TGTGCCATCAGTGAGGAGACTAGCGGGAGCTACGAGCAGTACTTC.

The chain links TRBV2 to TRBJ1-3; D perhaps matches TRBD1 (6 bases). V dropped 3 bases and J dropped 0 bases, with 9 bases sitting between them. Germline V gene data show CDR1 as SNHLY and CDR2 as FYNNEI. CDR3 length equals 15 residues. CDR3: CASSEGDTSGNTIYF. The CDR3, as DNA: TGTGCCAGCAGTGAGGGGGACACCTCTGGAAACACCATATATTTT. Full variable domain (rest looked up from reference TRBV2 and TRBJ1-3): EPEVTQTPSHQVTQMGQEVILRCVPISNHLYFYWYRQILGQKVEFLVSFYNNEISEKSEIFDDQFSVERPDGSNFTLKIRSTKLEDSAMYFCASSEGDTSGNTIYFGEGSWLTVV.

The gene calls are TRBV19 and TRBJ2-1; 9 bases are shared with TRBD2. The germline V gene has CDR1 LNHDA and CDR2 SQIVND (reference sequence). The J segment lost 9 bases and the V segment lost 6 bases, leaving 9 bases of the junction unmatched. This CDR3 region has 14 residues. CDR3 nucleotides: TGTGCCAGTAGGCGGGAGGGCCATCTGGCTGAGCAGTTCTTC. Translating it yields CASRREGHLAEQFF.

This chain's CDR3 is CASRVGTGGNQPQHF. CDR3 nucleotides: TGTGCCAGTAGGGTGGGGACAGGTGGCAATCAGCCCCAGCATTTT. The chain combines TRBV6-5 with TRBJ1-5; 8 positions agree with TRBD1. After removal of 9 bases from V and 2 bases from J, the junction contained 9 bases not matched to a gene. The CDR3 runs 15 residues. Germline values: CDR1 MNHEY, CDR2 SVGAGI.

The chain uses TRBV7-9 and TRBJ2-1; 8 bases are a match to TRBD2. Germline lookup yields CDR1 SEHNR and CDR2 FQNEAQ (reference sequence). This CDR3 has 17 amino acids. V was clipped by 5 bases and J by 6 bases; unmatched bases: 15. CDR3 amino acids: CASSPTLRAREGNEQFF. The CDR3 DNA reads TGTGCCAGCAGCCCCACGCTACGGGCTCGGGAGGGCAATGAGCAGTTCTTC.

The J gene is TRBJ1-4, the V gene TRBV4-1; possible D gene TRBD1, 5 bases. This CDR3 region has 16 residues. The V gene's germline CDR1 is MGHRA and CDR2 YSYEKL. V was trimmed by 0 bases and J by 6 bases, leaving 14 bases between them. The CDR3 protein is CASSQDPYSTDEKLFF. The DNA for the CDR3 is TGCGCCAGCAGCCAAGATCCATACTCGACAGATGAAAAACTGTTTTTT.

The chain couples TRBV30 to TRBJ1-2; TRBD1 matches at 9 bases. This CDR3 is built from 15 residues. Looked up from germline, CDR1 is GTSNPN and CDR2 is SVGIG (reference sequence). V lost 1 base, J lost 2 bases, and 5 bases stayed unmatched. CDR3: CAWSADRGMNYGYTF. DNA for the CDR3: TGTGCCTGGAGTGCAGACAGGGGGATGAACTATGGCTACACCTTC.

The chain combines TRBV9 with TRBJ2-5; D gene ambiguous. The V end was cut by 0 bases, the J end by 0 bases, with 6 bases between. The germline V gene has CDR1 SGDLS and CDR2 YYNGEE. The CDR3 spans 14 residues. CDR3 in DNA: TGTGCCAGCAGCGTAGAGCCTAACCAAGAGACCCAGTACTTC. Translation gives CASSVEPNQETQYF.

The chain has TRBV7-2 and TRBJ2-6; unclear D gene. This CDR3 contains 16 residues. The V and J ends lost 1 base and 0 bases respectively, with 7 bases between them. Looked up from germline, CDR1 is SGHTA and CDR2 is FQGNSA. CDR3 DNA sequence: TGTGCCAGCAGCTTAGTTGTTGGCTCTGGGGCCAACGTCCTGACTTTC. Residues: CASSLVVGSGANVLTF.

The chain combines TRBV30 with TRBJ1-1; D is ambiguous. The CDR3 contains 13 residues. The germline V gene has CDR1 GTSNPN and CDR2 SVGIG (reference sequence). The V and J ends lost 2 bases and 3 bases respectively, with 10 bases between them. CDR3 amino acids: CAWSPREYTEAFF. The DNA for the CDR3 is TGTGCCTGGAGTCCGCGGGAGTACACTGAAGCTTTCTTT.

The chain carries TRBV6-1 and TRBJ1-5; D unresolved. Trimming left V 1 base short and J 5 bases short, with 12 bases between. The CDR3 sequence is 15 residues long. Germline V gene data show CDR1 as MNHNS and CDR2 as SASEGT. Here the CDR3 DNA reads TGTGCCAGCAGTGAAGGGACGGTGAAACATCAGCCCCAGCATTTT. Translating it yields CASSEGTVKHQPQHF.

The chain links TRBV6-5 to TRBJ1-1; perhaps TRBD1 as D (5 bases). CDR3 length: 15 residues. The ends were cut back, 2 bases at V and 0 bases at J, with 10 bases in the middle. CDR1 MNHEY and CDR2 SVGAGI come from the germline V gene. The chain's CDR3 is CASSYDRLMNTEAFF. The CDR3 DNA follows: TGTGCCAGCAGTTACGACAGACTCATGAACACTGAAGCTTTCTTT.